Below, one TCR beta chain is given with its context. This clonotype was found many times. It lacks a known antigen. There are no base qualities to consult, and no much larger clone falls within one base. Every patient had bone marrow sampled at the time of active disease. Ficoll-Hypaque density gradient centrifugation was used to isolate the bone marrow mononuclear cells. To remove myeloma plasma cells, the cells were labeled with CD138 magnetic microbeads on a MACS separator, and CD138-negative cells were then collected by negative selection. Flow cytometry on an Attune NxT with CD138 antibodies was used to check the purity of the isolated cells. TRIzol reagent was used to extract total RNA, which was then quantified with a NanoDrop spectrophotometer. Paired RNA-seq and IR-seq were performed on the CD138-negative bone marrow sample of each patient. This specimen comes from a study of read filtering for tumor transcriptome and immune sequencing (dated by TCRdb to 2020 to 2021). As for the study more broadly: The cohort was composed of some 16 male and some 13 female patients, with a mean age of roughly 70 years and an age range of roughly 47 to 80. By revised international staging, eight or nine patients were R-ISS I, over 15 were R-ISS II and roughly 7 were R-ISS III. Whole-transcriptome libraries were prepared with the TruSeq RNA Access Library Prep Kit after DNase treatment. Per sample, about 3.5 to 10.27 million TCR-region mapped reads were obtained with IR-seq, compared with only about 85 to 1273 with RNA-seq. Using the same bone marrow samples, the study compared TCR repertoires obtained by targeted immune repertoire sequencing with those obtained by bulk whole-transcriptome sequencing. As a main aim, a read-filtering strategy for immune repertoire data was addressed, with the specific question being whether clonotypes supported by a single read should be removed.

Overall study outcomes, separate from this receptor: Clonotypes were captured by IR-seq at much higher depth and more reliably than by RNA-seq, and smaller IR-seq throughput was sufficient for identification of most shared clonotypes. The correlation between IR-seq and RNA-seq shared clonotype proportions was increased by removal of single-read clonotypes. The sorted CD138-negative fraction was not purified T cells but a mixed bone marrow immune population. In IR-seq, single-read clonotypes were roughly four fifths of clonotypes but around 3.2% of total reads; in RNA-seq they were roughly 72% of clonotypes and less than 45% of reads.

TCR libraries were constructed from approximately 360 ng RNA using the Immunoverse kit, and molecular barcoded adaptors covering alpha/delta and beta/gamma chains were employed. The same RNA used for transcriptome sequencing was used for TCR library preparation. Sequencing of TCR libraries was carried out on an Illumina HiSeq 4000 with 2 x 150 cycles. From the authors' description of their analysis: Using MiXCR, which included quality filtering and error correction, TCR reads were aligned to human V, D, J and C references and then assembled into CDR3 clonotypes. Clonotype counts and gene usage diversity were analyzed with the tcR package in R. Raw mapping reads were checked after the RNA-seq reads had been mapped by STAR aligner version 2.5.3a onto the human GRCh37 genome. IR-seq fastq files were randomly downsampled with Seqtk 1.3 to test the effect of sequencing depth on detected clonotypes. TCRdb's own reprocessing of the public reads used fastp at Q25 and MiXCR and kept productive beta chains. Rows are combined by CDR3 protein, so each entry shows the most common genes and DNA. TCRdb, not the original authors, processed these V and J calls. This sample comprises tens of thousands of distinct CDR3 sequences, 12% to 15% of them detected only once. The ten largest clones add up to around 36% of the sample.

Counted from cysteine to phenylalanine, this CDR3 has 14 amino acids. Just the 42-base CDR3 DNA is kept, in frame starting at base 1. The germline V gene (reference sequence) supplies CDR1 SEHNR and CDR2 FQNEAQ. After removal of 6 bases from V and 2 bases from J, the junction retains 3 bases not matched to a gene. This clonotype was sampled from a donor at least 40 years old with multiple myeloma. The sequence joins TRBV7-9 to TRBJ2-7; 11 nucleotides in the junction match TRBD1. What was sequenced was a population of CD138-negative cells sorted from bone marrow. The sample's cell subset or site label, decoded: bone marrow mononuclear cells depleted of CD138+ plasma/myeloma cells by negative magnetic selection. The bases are TGTGCCAGCAGACCGGGACAGGGGGCCTACGAGCAGTACTTC. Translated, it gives CASRPGQGAYEQYF. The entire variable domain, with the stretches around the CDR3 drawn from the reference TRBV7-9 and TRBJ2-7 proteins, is DTGVSQNPRHKITKRGQNVTFRCDPISEHNRLYWYRQTLGQGPEFLTYFQNEAQLEKSRLLSDRFSAERPKGSFSTLEIQRTEQGDSAMYLCASRPGQGAYEQYFGPGTRLTVT.